This TCR beta chain was documented in a study of shared clonotypes between healthy human individuals. Data came from immunoSEQ multiplex PCR; TCRdb stores just in-frame clones and leaves some out. The sample lists more than 2 million clones, approximately 96% occurring once. The study's findings and limits: Clonotype sharing levels among donors were expected to vary with sequencing depth. Specimens sampled were limited to blood, with tissue repertoires likely differing. Despite large depth, sorted-subset datasets appeared incompletely sequenced.

Germline V lookup: CDR1 SGHNT, CDR2 YYREEE (reference sequence). Losses at the gene ends were 2 bases for V and 7 bases for J; bases not matched to a gene: 7. The CDR3 consists of 14 residues. Points on this clone: Its matching antigen is unknown.

The rearrangement joins TRBV5-4 to TRBJ2-7; 9 nucleotides agree with TRBD2. The TCR was taken from a man aged 18 to 35 in good health. Sequenced sample: naive CD4+ T cells sorted from blood. Sample subset: CD45RA+ positively selected. The CDR3 loop is CASSLAGGAREQYF. The CDR3 nucleotides read TGTGCCAGCAGCTTAGCGGGGGGCGCGCGGGAGCAGTACTTC.